Described below is a single TCR beta chain sequence and its context. The method was immunoSEQ multiplex PCR; TCRdb's version includes in-frame clones alone and lacks a portion of them. The sample holds 66,000 or so clones, 85% seen once. The record originates from a study of OX40 agonist ivuxolimab in advanced cancers. J gave up 5 bases and V 0 bases, and 9 bases lay outside the gene matches. This CDR3 contains 17 residues. Germline assignment: CDR1 MGHRA and CDR2 YSYEKL. The sequenced sample was CD4+ or CD8+ T cells sorted from blood, obtained in a trial of the OX40 agonist ivuxolimab. The chain joins TRBV4-1 to TRBJ2-3; 9 positions match TRBD2. The receptor was derived from an adult with an advanced solid tumor such as melanoma, head and neck, liver or kidney cancer. CDR3 region: CASSQEFSGGRGDTQYF. CDR3 sequence (DNA): TGCGCCAGCAGCCAAGAGTTTAGCGGGGGCCGTGGAGATACGCAGTATTTT.